The T cell receptor (beta chain) described here comes from a study of shared T cell receptors in the human thymus. Data came from immunoSEQ multiplex PCR; TCRdb stores just in-frame clones and leaves some out. This table has about 660,000 clones, over 75% appearing once. Trimming cost V 1 base and J 2 bases; bases outside gene matches: 28. Germline V gives CDR1 MDHEN, CDR2 SYDVKM. CDR3 length: 24 residues. The data were also submitted as part of a second study, on human thymus T cells. As that report states: Thymus was obtained from resections taken during corrective heart surgery. Thymic and blood repertoires seemed to show skewed V and J gene use. Overlap was high between thymic repertoires from unrelated individuals, as reported in related research.

J is TRBJ2-7 and V is TRBV28; 11 bases fit TRBD2. Material for sequencing was thymocytes. This sequence was found in a boy younger than two with a congenital heart defect. The CDR3 is CASSLLMGVGSGRAEHEGPYEQYF. DNA for the CDR3: TGTGCCAGCAGTTTATTAATGGGAGTGGGTAGCGGGAGGGCAGAACACGAGGGGCCCTACGAGCAGTACTTC.